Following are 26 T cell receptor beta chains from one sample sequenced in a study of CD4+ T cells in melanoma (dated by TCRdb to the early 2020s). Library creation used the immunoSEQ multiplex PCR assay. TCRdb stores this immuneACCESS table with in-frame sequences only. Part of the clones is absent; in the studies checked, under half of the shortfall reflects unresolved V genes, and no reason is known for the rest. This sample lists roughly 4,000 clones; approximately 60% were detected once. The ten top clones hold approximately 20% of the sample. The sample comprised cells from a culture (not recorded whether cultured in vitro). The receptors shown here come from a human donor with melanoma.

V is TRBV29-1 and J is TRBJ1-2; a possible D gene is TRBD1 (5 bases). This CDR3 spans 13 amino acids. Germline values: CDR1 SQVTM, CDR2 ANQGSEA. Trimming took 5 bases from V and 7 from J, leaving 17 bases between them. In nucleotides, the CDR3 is TGCAGCGTTTACTGGGATTCAGGGAGTGGCTACACCTTC. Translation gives CSVYWDSGSGYTF.

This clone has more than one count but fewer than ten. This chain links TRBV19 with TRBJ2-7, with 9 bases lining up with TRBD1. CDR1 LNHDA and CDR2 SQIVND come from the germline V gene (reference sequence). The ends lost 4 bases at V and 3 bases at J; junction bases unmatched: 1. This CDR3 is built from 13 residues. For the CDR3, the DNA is TGTGCCAGTAGTACGACAGGGGGCTACGAGCAGTACTTC. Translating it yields CASSTTGGYEQYF. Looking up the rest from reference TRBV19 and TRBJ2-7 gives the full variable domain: DGGITQSPKYLFRKEGQNVTLSCEQNLNHDAMYWYRQDPGQGLRLIYYSQIVNDFQKGDIAEGYSVSREKKESFPLTVTSAQKNPTAFYLCASSTTGGYEQYFGPGTRLTVT.

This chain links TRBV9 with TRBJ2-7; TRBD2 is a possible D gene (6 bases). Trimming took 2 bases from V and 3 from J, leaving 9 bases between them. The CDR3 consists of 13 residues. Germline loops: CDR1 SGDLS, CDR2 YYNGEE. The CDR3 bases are TGTGCCAGCAGCGTGGGACTTTACTACGAGCAGTACTTC. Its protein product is CASSVGLYYEQYF.

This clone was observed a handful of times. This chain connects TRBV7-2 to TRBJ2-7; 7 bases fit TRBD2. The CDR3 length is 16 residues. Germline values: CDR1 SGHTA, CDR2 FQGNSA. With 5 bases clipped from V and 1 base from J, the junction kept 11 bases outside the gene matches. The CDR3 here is CASSPLGGGVSYEQYF. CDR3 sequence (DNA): TGTGCCAGCAGCCCCCTTGGGGGAGGGGTATCCTACGAGCAGTACTTC.

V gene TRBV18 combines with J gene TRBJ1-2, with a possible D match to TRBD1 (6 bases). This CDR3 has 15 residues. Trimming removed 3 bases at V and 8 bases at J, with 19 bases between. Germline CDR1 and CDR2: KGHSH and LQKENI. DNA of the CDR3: TGTGCCAGCTCACCCATGGTTACGGGGGGCGACGGCTACACCTTC. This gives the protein CASSPMVTGGDGYTF.

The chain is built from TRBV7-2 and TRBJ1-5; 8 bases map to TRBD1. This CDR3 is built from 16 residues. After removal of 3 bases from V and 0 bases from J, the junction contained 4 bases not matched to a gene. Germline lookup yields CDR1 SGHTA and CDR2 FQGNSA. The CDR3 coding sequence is TGTGCCAGCAGCTTGACAGGGGATGCTAGCAATCAGCCCCAGCATTTT. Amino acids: CASSLTGDASNQPQHF.

The chain's CDR3 is CASTRTGSNTEAFF. In DNA form, the CDR3 reads TGTGCCAGTACCCGGACAGGGTCGAACACTGAAGCTTTCTTT. J is TRBJ1-1 and V is TRBV19, with 8 bases identical to TRBD1. V lost 7 bases and J lost 1; bases outside the gene matches: 5. CDR1 LNHDA and CDR2 SQIVND come from the germline V gene (reference sequence). There are 14 residues in the CDR3.

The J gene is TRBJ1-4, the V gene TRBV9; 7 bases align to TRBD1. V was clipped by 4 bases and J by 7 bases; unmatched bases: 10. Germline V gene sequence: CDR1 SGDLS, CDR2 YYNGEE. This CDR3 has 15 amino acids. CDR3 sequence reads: CASSNTGAPGEKLFF. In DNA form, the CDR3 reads TGTGCCAGCAGCAATACAGGGGCGCCGGGTGAAAAACTGTTTTTT.

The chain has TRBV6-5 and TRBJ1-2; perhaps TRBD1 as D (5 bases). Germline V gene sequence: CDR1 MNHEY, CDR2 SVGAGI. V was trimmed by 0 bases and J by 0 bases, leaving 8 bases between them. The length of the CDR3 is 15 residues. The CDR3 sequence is CASSYSGTPNYGYTF. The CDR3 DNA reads TGTGCCAGCAGTTACTCGGGGACCCCTAACTATGGCTACACCTTC.

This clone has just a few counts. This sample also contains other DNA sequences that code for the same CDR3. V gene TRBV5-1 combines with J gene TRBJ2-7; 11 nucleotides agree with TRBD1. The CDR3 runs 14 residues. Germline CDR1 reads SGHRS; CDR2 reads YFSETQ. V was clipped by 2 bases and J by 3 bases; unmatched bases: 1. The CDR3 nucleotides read TGCGCCAGCAGCTTCGGGACAGGGGGCTACGAGCAGTACTTC. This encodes CASSFGTGGYEQYF.

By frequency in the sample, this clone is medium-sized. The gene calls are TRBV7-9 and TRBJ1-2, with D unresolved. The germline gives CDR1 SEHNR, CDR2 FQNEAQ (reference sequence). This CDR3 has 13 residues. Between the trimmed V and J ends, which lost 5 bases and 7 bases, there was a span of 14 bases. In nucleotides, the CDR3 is TGTGCCAGCAGCCCCCTTCTTCGAGGTGGCTACACCTTC. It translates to CASSPLLRGGYTF.

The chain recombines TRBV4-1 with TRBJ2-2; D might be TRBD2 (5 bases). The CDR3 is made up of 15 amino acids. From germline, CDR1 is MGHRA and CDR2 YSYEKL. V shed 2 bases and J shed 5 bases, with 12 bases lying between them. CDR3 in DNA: TGCGCCAGCAGCCAACTAACCGGGGAAACCGGGGAGCTGTTTTTT. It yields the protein CASSQLTGETGELFF.

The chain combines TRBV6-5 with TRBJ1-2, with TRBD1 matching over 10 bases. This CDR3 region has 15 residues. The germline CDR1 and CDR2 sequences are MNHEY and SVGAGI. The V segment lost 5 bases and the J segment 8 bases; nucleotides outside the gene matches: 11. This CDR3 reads CASSRVTGGSGGYTF. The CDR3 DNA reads TGTGCCAGCAGTAGAGTGACAGGGGGCAGCGGGGGCTACACCTTC.

The CDR3 sequence: CASSTGVNTEAFF. The CDR3 coding sequence is TGCGCCAGCAGCACGGGAGTGAACACTGAAGCTTTCTTT. The chain recombines TRBV5-1 with TRBJ1-1; D remains unclear. Germline-derived CDR1 and CDR2 are SGHRS and YFSETQ. The V end was cut by 4 bases, the J end by 0 bases, with 7 bases between. The CDR3 is 13 residues long.

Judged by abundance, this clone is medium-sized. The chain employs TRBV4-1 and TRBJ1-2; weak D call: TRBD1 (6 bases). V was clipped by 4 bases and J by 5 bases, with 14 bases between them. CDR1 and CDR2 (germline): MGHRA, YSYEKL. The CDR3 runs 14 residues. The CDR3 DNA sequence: TGCGCCAGCAGCCTTCGGACAGAAGGGTATGGCTACACCTTC. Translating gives CASSLRTEGYGYTF.

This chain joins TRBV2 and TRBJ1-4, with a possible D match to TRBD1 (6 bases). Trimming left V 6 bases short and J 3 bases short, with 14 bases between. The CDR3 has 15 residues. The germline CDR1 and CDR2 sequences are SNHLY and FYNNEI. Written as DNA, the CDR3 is TGTGCCAGCAGGAGATCGACAGGCTCTAATGAAAAACTGTTTTTT. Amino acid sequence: CASRRSTGSNEKLFF.

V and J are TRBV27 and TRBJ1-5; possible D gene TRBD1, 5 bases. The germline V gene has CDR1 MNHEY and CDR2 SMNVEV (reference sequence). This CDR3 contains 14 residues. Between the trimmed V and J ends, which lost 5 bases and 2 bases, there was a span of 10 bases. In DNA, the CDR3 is TGTGCCAGCAGTAGGGGAAAGGGCAATCAGCCCCAGCATTTT. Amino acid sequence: CASSRGKGNQPQHF.

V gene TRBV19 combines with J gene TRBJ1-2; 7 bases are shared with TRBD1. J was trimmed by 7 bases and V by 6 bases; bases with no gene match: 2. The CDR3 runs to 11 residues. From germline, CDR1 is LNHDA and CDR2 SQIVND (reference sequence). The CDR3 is CASSTGVGYTF. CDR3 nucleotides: TGTGCCAGTAGCACAGGGGTTGGCTACACCTTC.

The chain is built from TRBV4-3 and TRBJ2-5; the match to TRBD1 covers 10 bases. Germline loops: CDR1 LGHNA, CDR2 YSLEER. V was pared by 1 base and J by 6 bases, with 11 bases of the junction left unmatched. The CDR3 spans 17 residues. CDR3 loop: CASSQGVPGQGRKTQYF. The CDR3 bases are TGCGCCAGCAGCCAAGGGGTCCCGGGACAGGGGAGGAAGACCCAGTACTTC.

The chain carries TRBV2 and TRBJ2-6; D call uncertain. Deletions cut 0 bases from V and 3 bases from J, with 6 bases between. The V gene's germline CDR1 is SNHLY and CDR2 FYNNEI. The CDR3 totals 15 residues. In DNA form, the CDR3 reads TGTGCCAGCAGTGAAGCGTCAGTTGGGGCCAACGTCCTGACTTTC. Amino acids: CASSEASVGANVLTF. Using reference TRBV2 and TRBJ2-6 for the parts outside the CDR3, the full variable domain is EPEVTQTPSHQVTQMGQEVILRCVPISNHLYFYWYRQILGQKVEFLVSFYNNEISEKSEIFDDQFSVERPDGSNFTLKIRSTKLEDSAMYFCASSEASVGANVLTFGAGSRLTVL.

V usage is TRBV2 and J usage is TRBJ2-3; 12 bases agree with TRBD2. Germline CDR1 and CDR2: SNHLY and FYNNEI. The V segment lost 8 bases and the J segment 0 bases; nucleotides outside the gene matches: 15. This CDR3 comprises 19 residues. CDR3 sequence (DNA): TGTGCCAGCGCGCCCGTACCACTAGCGGGGGGCACTAGCACAGATACGCAGTATTTT. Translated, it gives CASAPVPLAGGTSTDTQYF. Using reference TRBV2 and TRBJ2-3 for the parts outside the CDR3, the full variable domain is EPEVTQTPSHQVTQMGQEVILRCVPISNHLYFYWYRQILGQKVEFLVSFYNNEISEKSEIFDDQFSVERPDGSNFTLKIRSTKLEDSAMYFCASAPVPLAGGTSTDTQYFGPGTRLTVL.

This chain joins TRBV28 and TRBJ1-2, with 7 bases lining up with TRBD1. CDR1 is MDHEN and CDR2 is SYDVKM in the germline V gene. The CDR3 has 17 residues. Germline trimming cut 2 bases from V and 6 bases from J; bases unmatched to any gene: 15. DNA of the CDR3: TGTGCCAGCAGTTTAAACCTGGACAGGCCCAGAAAGGATGGCTACACCTTC. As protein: CASSLNLDRPRKDGYTF.

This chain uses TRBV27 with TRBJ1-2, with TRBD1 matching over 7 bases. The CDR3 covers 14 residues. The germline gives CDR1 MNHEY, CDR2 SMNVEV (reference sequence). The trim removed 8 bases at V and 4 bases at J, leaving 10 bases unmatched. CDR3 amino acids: CASHGEGAFYGYTF. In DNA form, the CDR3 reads TGTGCCAGCCACGGGGAGGGGGCCTTCTATGGCTACACCTTC.

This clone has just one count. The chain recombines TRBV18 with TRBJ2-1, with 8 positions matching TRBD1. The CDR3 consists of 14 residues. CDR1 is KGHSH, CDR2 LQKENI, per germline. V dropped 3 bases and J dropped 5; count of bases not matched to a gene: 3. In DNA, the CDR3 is TGTGCCAGCTCACCCAAACAGGGGGACAATGAGCAGTTCTTC. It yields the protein CASSPKQGDNEQFF.

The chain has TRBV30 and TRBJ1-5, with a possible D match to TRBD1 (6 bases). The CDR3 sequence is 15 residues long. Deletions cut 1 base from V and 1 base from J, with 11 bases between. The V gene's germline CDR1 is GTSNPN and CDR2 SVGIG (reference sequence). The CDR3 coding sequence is TGTGCCTGGAGTGAGGGGGTCGGGAGCAATCAGCCCCAGCATTTT. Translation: CAWSEGVGSNQPQHF.

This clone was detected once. The CDR3 sequence is CASSLVGDPYNEQFF. In DNA form, the CDR3 reads TGCGCCAGCAGCTTGGTGGGGGACCCCTACAATGAGCAGTTCTTC. The V call is TRBV5-1, the J call TRBJ2-1; D is tentatively TRBD1 or TRBD2 (5 bases each). Between the trimmed V and J ends, which lost 0 bases and 2 bases, there was a span of 9 bases. The CDR3 runs to 15 residues. Germline loops: CDR1 SGHRS, CDR2 YFSETQ. The variable domain in full, with the rest retrieved from reference TRBV5-1 and TRBJ2-1, is KAGVTQTPRYLIKTRGQQVTLSCSPISGHRSVSWYQQTPGQGLQFLFEYFSETQRNKGNFPGRFSGRQFSNSRSEMNVSTLELGDSALYLCASSLVGDPYNEQFFGPGTRLTVL.